What follows are 2 T cell receptor beta chains derived from one specimen sequenced in a study of blood T cell repertoires in COVID-19. TCRdb's copy holds only in-frame clones and misses some; the assay was immunoSEQ multiplex PCR. The sample contains around 150,000 clones, about 85% of which appear only once. Sequencing was carried out using peripheral blood. These receptors were collected from a human donor with COVID-19, enrolled during active disease. The donor label of this sample is uncertain.

The chain is built from TRBV11-3 and TRBJ2-2; D call uncertain. V lost 4 bases, J lost 0 bases, and 6 bases lay in between. The CDR3 loop spans 14 amino acids. Germline-derived CDR1 and CDR2 are SGHNT and YENEEA. The CDR3, as DNA: TGTGCCAGCAGCTCCAACACGAACACCGGGGAGCTGTTTTTT. It translates to CASSSNTNTGELFF.

The chain uses TRBV7-9 and TRBJ2-7; D is possibly TRBD1 (6 bases). The CDR3 runs to 13 residues. Trimming cost V 1 base and J 5 bases, with 9 bases left between them. CDR1 and CDR2 (germline): SEHNR, FQNEAQ (reference sequence). CDR3 in DNA: TGTGCCAGCAGCTTAGGGGGGCGCGACGAGCAGTACTTC. Its protein product is CASSLGGRDEQYF. The full variable domain, completed using reference TRBV7-9 and TRBJ2-7, is DTGVSQNPRHKITKRGQNVTFRCDPISEHNRLYWYRQTLGQGPEFLTYFQNEAQLEKSRLLSDRFSAERPKGSFSTLEIQRTEQGDSAMYLCASSLGGRDEQYFGPGTRLTVT.